This passage covers 24 T cell receptor beta chains from one sample sequenced in a study of technical replicates of blood from a handful of donors. The table came from immunoSEQ multiplex PCR; TCRdb's copy has only in-frame clones and leaves some out. The sample has tens of thousands of clones; 94% are singletons. Source material: T cells isolated from PBMCs. The receptors here all came from a human donor in good health.

The genes are TRBV6-1 and TRBJ1-2, with TRBD1 matching 12 bases. Losses at the gene ends were 6 bases for V and 8 bases for J; bases not matched to a gene: 10. The CDR3 runs to 15 residues. Germline CDR1 reads MNHNS; CDR2 reads SASEGT. The CDR3 loop reads CASSYGTGGSRGYTF. CDR3 bases: TGTGCCAGCAGCTATGGGACAGGGGGCAGTCGGGGCTACACCTTC.

The rearrangement links TRBV2 to TRBJ1-3; 7 positions agree with TRBD1. Germline CDR1 SNHLY, CDR2 FYNNEI. Trimming at V came to 2 bases and at J to 4 bases, leaving 2 bases not matched to a gene. This CDR3 is built from 14 residues. The CDR3 coding sequence is TGTGCCAGCAGTGAAAGGGGGCGCGGAAACACCATATATTTT. Encoded protein: CASSERGRGNTIYF. Together with reference TRBV2 and TRBJ1-3, the CDR3 gives the full variable domain: EPEVTQTPSHQVTQMGQEVILRCVPISNHLYFYWYRQILGQKVEFLVSFYNNEISEKSEIFDDQFSVERPDGSNFTLKIRSTKLEDSAMYFCASSERGRGNTIYFGEGSWLTVV.

This clone was seen only once. V is TRBV28 and J is TRBJ1-1, with 9 nucleotides matching TRBD1. Trimming cost V 4 bases and J 2 bases; bases outside gene matches: 5. Looked up from germline, CDR1 is MDHEN and CDR2 is SYDVKM. The CDR3 extends over 15 amino acids. CDR3 in amino acids: CASSSPGQGNTEAFF. CDR3 coding DNA: TGTGCCAGCAGTTCTCCGGGACAGGGAAACACTGAAGCTTTCTTT.

This clone came up once. The gene calls are TRBV4-2 and TRBJ2-3; 10 nucleotides line up with TRBD2. The J segment lost 5 bases and the V segment lost 0 bases, leaving 5 bases of the junction unmatched. Germline V gene lookup returns CDR1 LGHNA and CDR2 YNFKEQ. The CDR3 spans 16 residues. CDR3: CASSQDKAGGRDTQYF. The CDR3 DNA follows: TGTGCCAGCAGCCAAGATAAAGCGGGAGGGAGAGATACGCAGTATTTT.

The rearrangement links TRBV28 to TRBJ2-7; 10 bases are shared with TRBD2. Trimming took 4 bases from V and 4 from J; bases not matched to a gene: 10. The CDR3 contains 16 residues. Germline CDR1 and CDR2: MDHEN and SYDVKM. The CDR3 loop reads CASSWPRGTSDYEQYF. The CDR3 bases are TGTGCCAGCAGTTGGCCGAGGGGGACTAGCGATTACGAGCAGTACTTC.

The rearrangement joins TRBV27 to TRBJ2-7; the D gene is possibly TRBD1 (5 bases). CDR1 is MNHEY and CDR2 is SMNVEV in the germline V gene (reference sequence). The CDR3 covers 16 residues. The V and J ends lost 4 bases and 2 bases respectively, with 18 bases between them. The CDR3 bases are TGTGCCAGCAGTTATAATTTCGCTGCGACAGCCTACGAGCAGTACTTC. Amino acid sequence: CASSYNFAATAYEQYF.

The rearrangement links TRBV7-9 to TRBJ1-2; TRBD1 agrees at 7 bases. In germline, CDR1 is SEHNR, CDR2 FQNEAQ (reference sequence). This CDR3 has 14 residues. V shed 4 bases and J 4 bases; nucleotides not matched to a gene: 6. The CDR3 sequence: CASSSGTAIYGYTF. The CDR3 DNA sequence: TGTGCCAGCAGCTCCGGGACAGCGATCTATGGCTACACCTTC.

The chain uses TRBV7-2 and TRBJ2-3; weak D call: TRBD1 (5 bases). V was pared by 5 bases and J by 8 bases, with 14 bases between. CDR3 size: 13 residues. The germline CDR1 and CDR2 sequences are SGHTA and FQGNSA. Here the CDR3 reads CASSPRAGATQYF. CDR3 DNA: TGTGCCAGCAGCCCCAGGGCCGGCGCTACGCAGTATTTT.

DNA for the CDR3: TGTGCCAGCGGACAGGGGGCAAGCACTGAAGCTTTCTTT. Encoded protein: CASGQGASTEAFF. The rearrangement uses TRBV27 and TRBJ1-1; 11 positions match TRBD1. V lost 8 bases, J lost 4 bases, and 3 bases stayed unmatched. The germline gives CDR1 MNHEY, CDR2 SMNVEV (reference sequence). The length of the CDR3 is 13 residues.

V and J are TRBV5-4 and TRBJ2-7; 7 nucleotides match TRBD2. CDR1 and CDR2 (germline): SGHNT, YYREEE (reference sequence). The J segment lost 5 bases and the V segment lost 3 bases, leaving 5 bases of the junction unmatched. This CDR3 has 13 residues. The CDR3 is CASSSRDYHEQYF. CDR3 bases: TGTGCCAGCAGCTCCCGGGACTACCACGAGCAGTACTTC.

The genes are TRBV9 and TRBJ2-7; D is unresolved. The germline V gene encodes CDR1 SGDLS and CDR2 YYNGEE. This CDR3 comprises 15 residues. V lost 0 bases and J 0 bases, leaving 10 bases between the germline ends. CDR3 coding DNA: TGTGCCAGCAGCGTAGGGGCCTCCGGCTCCTACGAGCAGTACTTC. This sequence encodes CASSVGASGSYEQYF.

This chain's CDR3 is CSARPGQAREQYF. CDR3 DNA sequence: TGCAGCGCACGACCGGGACAAGCTAGAGAGCAGTACTTC. The chain couples TRBV29-1 to TRBJ2-7, with D maybe TRBD1 (6 bases). V was clipped by 7 bases and J by 7 bases, with 20 bases between them. This CDR3 has 13 residues. Germline values: CDR1 SQVTM, CDR2 ANQGSEA.

This rearrangement joins TRBV6-5 to TRBJ2-7, with TRBD1 matching 7 bases. The CDR3 runs to 14 residues. Trimming took 7 bases from V and 2 from J; bases not matched to a gene: 8. Per germline, CDR1 MNHEY and CDR2 SVGAGI. CDR3: CASTETGSAYEQYF. The DNA of the CDR3 is TGTGCCAGCACCGAGACAGGGTCGGCCTACGAGCAGTACTTC.

This chain uses TRBV29-1 with TRBJ1-1; D is undetermined. The germline V gene has CDR1 SQVTM and CDR2 ANQGSEA. Deletions cut 5 bases from V and 5 bases from J, with 6 bases between. CDR3 length: 10 amino acids. This CDR3 reads CSVRWTEAFF. The CDR3 coding sequence is TGCAGCGTTCGGTGGACTGAAGCTTTCTTT.

V is TRBV6-6 and J is TRBJ1-2; D ambiguous. The CDR3 runs to 14 residues. Trimming cost V 4 bases and J 4 bases, with 13 bases left between them. Germline CDR1 and CDR2: MNHNY and SVGAGI (reference sequence). The CDR3 DNA sequence: TGTGCCAGCAGTTGGTCCACGGTGAGCTATGGCTACACCTTC. This encodes CASSWSTVSYGYTF.

The chain uses TRBV5-1 and TRBJ1-2; 9 bases match TRBD1. The length of the CDR3 is 14 residues. CDR1 and CDR2 from the germline V gene are SGHRS and YFSETQ. The junction had 2 bases not matched to a gene; V was cut back by 0 bases and J by 5 bases. The CDR3 sequence is CASSLGDRVYGYTF. The CDR3 coding sequence is TGCGCCAGCAGCTTGGGGGACAGGGTATATGGCTACACCTTC.

The DNA for the CDR3 is TGTGCCATCAGTGAGGGGCAGCCCAATGAAAAACTGTTTTTT. The encoded protein is CAISEGQPNEKLFF. The chain uses TRBV10-3 and TRBJ1-4, with D uncertain. Germline values: CDR1 ENHRY, CDR2 SYGVKD. This CDR3 has 14 amino acids. V was pared by 2 bases and J by 5 bases, with 9 bases between.

The chain employs TRBV2 and TRBJ2-1; tentatively, D is TRBD2 (6 bases). The CDR3 extends over 15 amino acids. CDR1 is SNHLY and CDR2 is FYNNEI in the germline V gene. Trimming removed 6 bases from V and 3 bases from J, with 15 bases in between. CDR3 sequence: CASRGSGTYYNEQFF. In DNA form, the CDR3 reads TGTGCCAGCAGGGGATCCGGGACTTACTACAATGAGCAGTTCTTC.

This clone was detected once. This chain links TRBV6-1 with TRBJ1-1, with 10 nucleotides matching TRBD1. The V gene's germline CDR1 is MNHNS and CDR2 SASEGT. The CDR3 is 15 amino acids. The J segment lost 5 bases and the V segment lost 8 bases, leaving 11 bases of the junction unmatched. Written as DNA, the CDR3 is TGTGCCAGCGGGAGTCGGGACAGGGGATGGACTGAAGCTTTCTTT. This translates into CASGSRDRGWTEAFF.

The V and J genes are TRBV10-1 and TRBJ2-7, with D possibly matching TRBD1 (5 bases). Germline V CDR1 and CDR2: WNHNN, SYGVQD (reference sequence). V was pared by 4 bases and J by 0 bases, with 13 bases between. There are 15 residues in the CDR3. The CDR3 nucleotides are TGCGCCAGCAGTGCGTCGACAGACCCCTCCTACGAGCAGTACTTC. This translates into CASSASTDPSYEQYF.

The chain has TRBV7-6 and TRBJ2-5, with unresolved D. Germline assignment: CDR1 SGHVS and CDR2 FNYEAQ. This CDR3 comprises 12 residues. With 5 bases removed from V and 4 bases from J, the gap between germline ends came to 8 bases. The CDR3 DNA reads TGTGCCAGCAGCCTCGACACAGAGACCCAGTACTTC. Its protein is CASSLDTETQYF. Combining the CDR3 with reference TRBV7-6 and TRBJ2-5 gives the whole variable domain GAGVSQSPRYKVTKRGQDVALRCDPISGHVSLYWYRQALGQGPEFLTYFNYEAQQDKSGLPNDRFSAERPEGSISTLTIQRTEQRDSAMYRCASSLDTETQYFGPGTRLLVL.

The V gene is TRBV28, the J gene TRBJ2-7, with 7 nucleotides matching TRBD1. Germline V lookup: CDR1 MDHEN, CDR2 SYDVKM. This CDR3 has 15 amino acids. V dropped 8 bases and J dropped 0; count of bases not matched to a gene: 10. The CDR3 DNA reads as TGTGCCAGCGGGAATTTGGACAGGAGCTCCTACGAGCAGTACTTC. It encodes CASGNLDRSSYEQYF.

This chain connects TRBV25-1 to TRBJ2-5, with D unclear. The CDR3 has 11 amino acids. The germline V and J ends were trimmed by 4 bases and 4 bases, with 4 bases remaining between them. Germline loops: CDR1 MGHDK, CDR2 SYGVNS. As DNA, the CDR3 is TGTGCCAGCAGTGTGGCAGAGACCCAGTACTTC. Translated: CASSVAETQYF.

This clone was seen more than once but under ten times. This chain links TRBV30 with TRBJ1-5; no reliable D call. The ends were cut back, 4 bases at V and 2 bases at J, with 6 bases in the middle. This CDR3 spans 12 amino acids. Germline V gene sequence: CDR1 GTSNPN, CDR2 SVGIG (reference sequence). CDR3 loop: CAWNMGNQPQHF. The CDR3 DNA reads TGTGCCTGGAACATGGGCAATCAGCCCCAGCATTTT.